These 7 T cell receptor beta chains came from one sample sequenced in a study of blood T cells in healthy people across ages. The authors ran a second PCR of roughly 6 to 12 cycles using a sample-barcoded 5' primer and a J-beta primer mix. One entry per CDR3 protein results from TCRdb running MiXCR on the 5' RACE reads. Of 1.5 million or so distinct CDR3 sequences detected, roughly two fifths appear once; the ten largest clones hold just over 4%. Material: blood. The receptors were sampled from a woman between 18 and 30 years old in good health.

This CDR3 is CSASQGDYGYTF. Written as DNA, the CDR3 is TGCAGTGCTAGCCAGGGTGACTATGGCTACACCTTC. J is TRBJ1-2 and V is TRBV20-1, with D possibly matching TRBD1 (5 bases). Trimming cost V 3 bases and J 3 bases, with 8 bases left between them. In germline, CDR1 is DFQATT, CDR2 SNEGSKA (reference sequence). The CDR3 spans 12 residues.

Note on this clonotype: The CDR3 end shows no conserved phenylalanine or tryptophan, and so a read error is likely. V is TRBV7-9 and J is TRBJ2-1; 7 positions agree with TRBD2. V lost 1 base, J lost 7 bases, and 7 bases stayed unmatched. This CDR3 comprises 15 residues. CDR1 and CDR2 from the germline V gene are SEHNR and FQNEAQ (reference sequence). CDR3 in amino acids: CASSLEFPAGNEQFS. CDR3 nucleotide sequence: TGTGCCAGCAGCTTAGAATTCCCAGCGGGAAATGAGCAGTTCTCC.

This clonotype has a count of ten or more. The rearrangement joins TRBV7-2 to TRBJ2-5; D not certain. Trimming pared 0 bases from V and 5 bases from J, leaving 4 bases between. Germline CDR1 is SGHTA and CDR2 is FQGNSA. This CDR3 is 12 amino acids long. The DNA for the CDR3 is TGTGCCAGCAGCTTAGCGCGGGAGACCCAGTACTTC. Translation: CASSLARETQYF.

This chain connects TRBV11-2 to TRBJ2-5; D unclear. The J call is uncertain, as TRBJ2-7 better fits the DNA end. Germline values: CDR1 SGHAT, CDR2 FQNNGV. This CDR3 has 16 residues. The CDR3 DNA reads as TGTGCCAGCAGCCGGTCGACCGCAGGCGGATCTTACGAGCAGTACTTC. Translation gives CASSRSTAGGSYEQYF.

V usage is TRBV7-3 and J usage is TRBJ2-3; 7 positions agree with TRBD1. This CDR3 has 13 residues. The V segment lost 6 bases and the J segment 4 bases; nucleotides outside the gene matches: 4. CDR1 and CDR2 (germline): SGHTA, FQGTGA. The CDR3 loop is CASRKTGADTQYF. The CDR3 DNA is TGTGCCAGCAGAAAAACAGGGGCAGATACGCAGTATTTT.

The rearrangement joins TRBV4-1 to TRBJ2-1; D may be TRBD1 (5 bases). V was clipped by 4 bases and J by 7 bases, with 14 bases between them. CDR1 is MGHRA and CDR2 is YSYEKL in the germline V gene. This CDR3 contains 14 residues. CDR3 nucleotides: TGCGCCAGCAGCCGTGGCGCAGGGCAGAATGAGCAGTTCTTC. It yields the protein CASSRGAGQNEQFF.

J is TRBJ1-1 and V is TRBV19; TRBD1 might be the D (5 bases). V shed 11 bases and J shed 4 bases, with 17 bases lying between them. The CDR3 runs 13 residues. Germline CDR1 is LNHDA and CDR2 is SQIVND (reference sequence). The CDR3 DNA reads TGTGCCGTAGGCGTGGGGGGAAGCACTGAAGCTTTCTTT. This sequence encodes CAVGVGGSTEAFF. Drawing the rest from reference TRBV19 and TRBJ1-1, the complete variable domain is DGGITQSPKYLFRKEGQNVTLSCEQNLNHDAMYWYRQDPGQGLRLIYYSQIVNDFQKGDIAEGYSVSREKKESFPLTVTSAQKNPTAFYLCAVGVGGSTEAFFGQGTRLTVV.